This section outlines one TCR beta chain sequence together with its context. Its antigen is still unknown. This record belongs to a study of OX40 agonist ivuxolimab in advanced cancers. For the study at large: Participants averaged approximately 60 years of age (range about 23 to 90) and were about 85% male.

Using immunoSEQ multiplex PCR, the repertoire was profiled, and TCRdb retains in-frame clones only, with some absent. Of tens of thousands of clones detected, 85% appear once; the ten largest clones hold roughly 9.9%. Germline CDR1 and CDR2: MRHNA and SNTAGT. The CDR3 sequence is 17 residues long. After removal of 6 bases from V and 2 bases from J, the junction contained 12 bases not matched to a gene. Whole-study results and caveats: Expanded clones were, on average, more numerous among CD8+ T cells than CD4+. Dosing at 0.1 to 3.0 mg/kg was accompanied by clonal expansion of CD4+ and CD8+ blood T cells by week 6. Some nonresponders additionally presented with little normalized T-cell clonal expansion.

This material consisted of CD4+ or CD8+ T cells sorted from blood, taken in a trial of the OX40 agonist ivuxolimab. V is TRBV6-4 and J is TRBJ2-5; TRBD2 aligns across 10 bases. The clonotype originates from an adult with an advanced solid tumor such as melanoma, head and neck, liver or kidney cancer. Here the CDR3 reads CASSGIGSGRGQETQYF. CDR3 nucleotide sequence: TGTGCCAGCAGCGGCATCGGGAGCGGGAGGGGTCAAGAGACCCAGTACTTC.